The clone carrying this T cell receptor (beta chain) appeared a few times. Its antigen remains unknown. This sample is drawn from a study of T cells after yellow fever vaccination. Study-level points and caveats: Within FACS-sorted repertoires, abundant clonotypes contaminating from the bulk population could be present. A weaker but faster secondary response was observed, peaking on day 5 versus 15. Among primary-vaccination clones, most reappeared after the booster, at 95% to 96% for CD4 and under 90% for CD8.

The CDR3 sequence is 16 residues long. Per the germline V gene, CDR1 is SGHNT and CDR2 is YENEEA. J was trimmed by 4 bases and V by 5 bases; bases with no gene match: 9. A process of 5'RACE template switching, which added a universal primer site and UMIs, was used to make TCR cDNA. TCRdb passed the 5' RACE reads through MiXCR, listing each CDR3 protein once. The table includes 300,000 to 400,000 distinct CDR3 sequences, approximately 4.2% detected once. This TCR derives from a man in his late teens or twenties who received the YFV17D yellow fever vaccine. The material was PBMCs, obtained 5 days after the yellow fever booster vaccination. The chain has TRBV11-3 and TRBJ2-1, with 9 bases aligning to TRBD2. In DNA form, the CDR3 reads TGTGCCAGCAGCGGCCAATTAAGCGGGGGGTACAATGAGCAGTTCTTC. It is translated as CASSGQLSGGYNEQFF.